Each of the 31 T cell receptor beta chains below was sequenced from the same sample in a study of siplizumab effects on memory and regulatory T cells. TCRdb's table, derived via immunoSEQ multiplex PCR, lists solely in-frame clones and lacks some. The sample includes around 2,700 clones, roughly 69% seen only once; the top ten take about 56%. The sample was TEMRA CD8+ T cells sorted from blood. Subset described: unstimulated CD8+ CD45RA+ effector memory T cells. Receptor source: a human donor in good health.

The CDR3 protein is CASSQTELEYEQYF. Here the CDR3 DNA reads TGCGCCAGCAGCCAAACAGAACTGGAATACGAGCAGTACTTC. The chain recombines TRBV4-1 with TRBJ2-7; D is ambiguous. CDR1 and CDR2 (germline): MGHRA, YSYEKL. Trimming stripped 2 bases from V and 4 bases from J, with 12 bases between. There are 14 residues in the CDR3.

This chain joins TRBV7-6 and TRBJ2-5; 7 positions match TRBD1. V was pared by 7 bases and J by 3 bases, with 14 bases of the junction left unmatched. Per germline, CDR1 SGHVS and CDR2 FNYEAQ. The CDR3 sequence is 16 residues long. The CDR3 spells CASTLAGTAAEETQYF. The CDR3 region has the DNA TGTGCCAGCACCCTCGCCGGGACAGCGGCAGAAGAGACCCAGTACTTC.

As for this clone: The germline gene is not matched at one end of the junction; a read error may be the cause. This same CDR3 is encoded by further DNA sequences in the sample. The chain employs TRBV4-1 and TRBJ1-5, with D maybe TRBD1 (5 bases). This CDR3 comprises 16 residues. Germline assignment: CDR1 MGHRA and CDR2 YSYEKL. The CDR3 nucleotides are TGTGCCAGCAGCCAAGTTAGCGGGGGAAACAATCAGCCCCAGCATTTT. Translation gives CASSQVSGGNNQPQHF.

This clone was detected only once. The chain is built from TRBV5-5 and TRBJ2-7; possible D gene TRBD1, 6 bases. CDR1 and CDR2 (germline): SGHKS, YYEKEE (reference sequence). V was pared by 7 bases and J by 4 bases, with 15 bases between. The CDR3 is made up of 13 amino acids. The CDR3 loop reads CASSTGTLYEQYF. The CDR3 nucleotides are TGTGCCAGCTCCACAGGGACCCTATACGAGCAGTACTTC. The full variable domain, completed using reference TRBV5-5 and TRBJ2-7, is DAGVTQSPTHLIKTRGQQVTLRCSPISGHKSVSWYQQVLGQGPQFIFQYYEKEERGRGNFPDRFSARQFPNYSSELNVNALLLGDSALYLCASSTGTLYEQYFGPGTRLTVT.

This clone is large by share. The CDR3 region is CASSQVGGHYNEQFF. The CDR3 DNA follows: TGTGCCAGCAGCCAAGTCGGCGGGCATTACAATGAGCAGTTCTTC. The chain recombines TRBV14 with TRBJ2-1, with TRBD2 as a possible D gene (5 bases). This CDR3 has 15 amino acids. CDR1 and CDR2 from the germline V gene are SGHDN and FVKESK. Trimming cost V 1 base and J 4 bases, with 11 bases left between them.

The V and J genes are TRBV19 and TRBJ2-7; the D call may be TRBD1 or TRBD2 (5 bases each). Looked up from germline, CDR1 is LNHDA and CDR2 is SQIVND (reference sequence). Trimming shortened V by 3 bases and J by 2 bases, and 17 bases separated the two germline ends. CDR3 size: 16 residues. CDR3 in DNA: TGTGCCAGTAGTATCCTTTATGGGGGACGGACCTACGAGCAGTACTTC. Encoded protein: CASSILYGGRTYEQYF.

By sample fraction, this clone is large (0.1 to 1%). The genes are TRBV4-1 and TRBJ2-1, with D perhaps given as TRBD1 or TRBD2 (5 bases each). This CDR3 is 16 amino acids long. Germline CDR1 MGHRA, CDR2 YSYEKL. V gave up 1 base and J gave up 2 bases, with 12 bases separating them. The CDR3 bases are TGCGCCAGCAGCCAAGTCGGGGACCCCGCCTACAATGAGCAGTTCTTC. Protein sequence: CASSQVGDPAYNEQFF.

This clone has a single count. At one boundary the junction diverges from the germline segment, which might be a read error. This chain joins TRBV7-7 and TRBJ1-1; a weak D match, TRBD1 (5 bases). The germline CDR1 and CDR2 sequences are SSHAT and FNYEAQ (reference sequence). The CDR3 has 13 amino acids. The CDR3 sequence: CASSSSWGTEAFF. As DNA, the CDR3 is TGTGCTAGCAGCTCCAGTTGGGGGACTGAAGCTTTCTTT.

DNA for the CDR3: TGCAGTCCCAGGATTTATGGCTACACCTTC. This translates into CSPRIYGYTF. The chain has TRBV20-1 and TRBJ1-2; D is unclear. V was clipped by 8 bases and J by 5 bases, with 9 bases between them. The length of the CDR3 is 10 residues. Germline CDR1 DFQATT, CDR2 SNEGSKA (reference sequence).

The rearrangement joins TRBV27 to TRBJ2-7, with D possibly being TRBD2 (6 bases). Germline CDR1 reads MNHEY; CDR2 reads SMNVEV (reference sequence). V gave up 6 bases and J gave up 5 bases, with 23 bases separating them. The CDR3 covers 16 residues. Written as DNA, the CDR3 is TGTGCCAGCAGCCTCTCACCCGGTGGAGGAGGGCACGAGCAGTACTTC. Amino acid sequence: CASSLSPGGGGHEQYF.

This clone was seen a handful of times. This chain uses TRBV4-1 with TRBJ2-6, with 11 bases aligning to TRBD2. CDR1 and CDR2 (germline): MGHRA, YSYEKL. J gave up 2 bases and V 0 bases, and 3 bases lay outside the gene matches. The CDR3 contains 18 residues. DNA of the CDR3: TGCGCCAGCAGCCAAGATGTAGCGGGAGGGGCTGGGGCCAACGTCCTGACTTTC. This translates into CASSQDVAGGAGANVLTF.

In its sample, this clone was seen a few times. The CDR3 region has the DNA TGTGCCAGCAGCCAAGATAGGCTAGCGGGGACCTACGAGCAGTACTTC. Translating gives CASSQDRLAGTYEQYF. The rearrangement joins TRBV27 to TRBJ2-7, with 9 bases matching TRBD2. Unmatched junction bases numbered 11, after V lost 6 bases and J lost 2 bases. The CDR3 spans 16 residues. Germline V CDR1 and CDR2: MNHEY, SMNVEV (reference sequence).

The chain links TRBV7-9 to TRBJ2-5, with 8 bases fitting TRBD1. The CDR3 spans 16 residues. Unmatched junction bases numbered 10, after V lost 6 bases and J lost 1 base. Germline V gives CDR1 SEHNR, CDR2 FQNEAQ (reference sequence). The CDR3 region is CASRYTSRGLQETQYF. CDR3 sequence (DNA): TGTGCCAGCAGATACACAAGCAGGGGGCTCCAAGAGACCCAGTACTTC.

Concerning this clone: Its ends do not fully match the called genes, so a read error is possible. V is TRBV5-8 and J is TRBJ2-3; D is undetermined. The CDR3 loop spans 12 amino acids. The germline V gene has CDR1 SGHTS and CDR2 YDEGEE. CDR3 DNA sequence: TGCGCCAGCAGCCAGTACCTTGATACGCAGTATTTT. Translated, it gives CASSQYLDTQYF.

The chain links TRBV2 to TRBJ1-1; D is perhaps TRBD1 (5 bases). The V and J ends lost 6 bases and 1 base respectively, with 12 bases between them. The CDR3 is 14 amino acids. Germline V gene sequence: CDR1 SNHLY, CDR2 FYNNEI. In nucleotides, the CDR3 is TGTGCCAGCAGCTTAGTGGACAAGAACACTGAAGCTTTCTTT. It is translated as CASSLVDKNTEAFF. Full variable domain (remainder filled in from reference TRBV2 and TRBJ1-1): EPEVTQTPSHQVTQMGQEVILRCVPISNHLYFYWYRQILGQKVEFLVSFYNNEISEKSEIFDDQFSVERPDGSNFTLKIRSTKLEDSAMYFCASSLVDKNTEAFFGQGTRLTVV.

By its share, this clone is large. The chain is built from TRBV5-6 and TRBJ2-7; 9 bases map to TRBD1. The V gene end was trimmed by 5 bases and the J gene end by 2 bases; junction bases not matched to a gene: 11. The CDR3 length is 16 residues. In germline, CDR1 is SGHDT, CDR2 YYEEEE. The CDR3 DNA is TGTGCCAGCAGGGTATTGAGAAGGACAGGGGCCTACGAGCAGTACTTC. It encodes CASRVLRRTGAYEQYF.

V is TRBV9 and J is TRBJ2-1; TRBD2 is a possible D gene (5 bases). The V end was cut by 0 bases, the J end by 10 bases, with 11 bases between. This CDR3 region has 13 residues. The germline gives CDR1 SGDLS, CDR2 YYNGEE. The CDR3 loop is CASSVVPADEQFF. In nucleotides, the CDR3 is TGTGCCAGCAGCGTAGTGCCAGCGGACGAGCAGTTCTTC.

This rearrangement joins TRBV5-6 to TRBJ1-5, with 11 bases aligning to TRBD1. Germline loops: CDR1 SGHDT, CDR2 YYEEEE. The CDR3 spans 16 residues. The junction had 6 bases not matched to a gene; V was cut back by 3 bases and J by 4 bases. CDR3 sequence: CASSSLGQGANQPQHF. The CDR3 DNA sequence: TGTGCCAGCAGCTCGCTAGGACAGGGGGCAAATCAGCCCCAGCATTTT.

V usage is TRBV5-1 and J usage is TRBJ2-4; 15 bases map to TRBD2. This CDR3 region has 18 residues. Germline V gene lookup returns CDR1 SGHRS and CDR2 YFSETQ. The junction had 4 bases not matched to a gene; V was cut back by 3 bases and J by 0 bases. DNA for the CDR3: TGCGCCAGCAGCTCGGGACTAGCGGGAGGTCTAGCCAAAAACATTCAGTACTTC. This encodes CASSSGLAGGLAKNIQYF.

V gene TRBV5-8 combines with J gene TRBJ1-2; D gene uncertain. Germline V gene lookup returns CDR1 SGHTS and CDR2 YDEGEE. The length of the CDR3 is 12 residues. With 0 bases removed from V and 5 bases from J, the gap between germline ends came to 5 bases. This chain's CDR3 is CASSLVGYGYTF. As DNA, the CDR3 is TGTGCCAGCAGCTTGGTCGGATATGGCTACACCTTC.

The chain recombines TRBV19 with TRBJ2-7; 7 bases fit TRBD1. Trimming removed 4 bases from V and 3 bases from J; junction bases left unmatched: 12. The CDR3 spans 16 residues. Germline V gene data show CDR1 as LNHDA and CDR2 as SQIVND (reference sequence). Written as DNA, the CDR3 is TGTGCCAGTAGTACCACAGGGGCCCAAACCTTCTACGAGCAGTACTTC. Amino acid sequence: CASSTTGAQTFYEQYF.

The J gene is TRBJ2-7, the V gene TRBV5-8; D is unclear. Between the trimmed V and J ends, which lost 1 base and 3 bases, there was a span of 8 bases. Per the germline V gene, CDR1 is SGHTS and CDR2 is YDEGEE. The CDR3 consists of 13 residues. The CDR3 loop is CASSLYLNYEQYF. Written as DNA, the CDR3 is TGTGCCAGCAGCTTGTACCTAAACTACGAGCAGTACTTC.

The genes are TRBV27 and TRBJ1-1; D may be TRBD1 (5 bases). The V gene lost 4 bases and the J gene lost 8 bases, with 17 bases spanning the gap. Germline CDR1 and CDR2: MNHEY and SMNVEV (reference sequence). This CDR3 contains 14 residues. The CDR3 region is CASSWGLGVTEAFF. As DNA, the CDR3 is TGTGCCAGCAGTTGGGGGTTAGGGGTTACAGAAGCTTTCTTT.

The CDR3 sequence is CASSLEAGGPLDTQYF. The CDR3 region has the DNA TGTGCCAGCAGCTTGGAAGCGGGAGGGCCGTTAGATACGCAGTATTTT. The rearrangement uses TRBV7-9 and TRBJ2-3, with TRBD2 identical over 10 bases. The length of the CDR3 is 16 residues. Germline CDR1 SEHNR, CDR2 FQNEAQ (reference sequence). Trimming cost V 3 bases and J 5 bases; bases outside gene matches: 8.

This chain joins TRBV25-1 and TRBJ1-4; weak D call: TRBD1 (6 bases). Trimming pared 1 base from V and 7 bases from J, leaving 10 bases between. The CDR3 sequence is 14 residues long. The V gene's germline CDR1 is MGHDK and CDR2 SYGVNS. The CDR3 loop is CASSEWKGVEKLFF. CDR3 DNA sequence: TGTGCCAGCAGTGAATGGAAGGGGGTTGAAAAACTGTTTTTT.

This chain links TRBV29-1 with TRBJ1-1; D gene unclear. Germline CDR1 reads SQVTM; CDR2 reads ANQGSEA. This CDR3 spans 14 amino acids. Deletions cut 4 bases from V and 1 base from J, with 13 bases between. The CDR3 region is CSVGKGGWNTEAFF. In DNA, the CDR3 is TGCAGCGTTGGAAAGGGAGGTTGGAACACTGAAGCTTTCTTT.

This clone turned up a few times. V gene TRBV5-4 combines with J gene TRBJ2-5; TRBD1 might be the D (6 bases). CDR3 size: 14 residues. V lost 0 bases to trimming and J lost 3 bases, with 9 bases between them. CDR1 is SGHNT, CDR2 YYREEE, per germline (reference sequence). For the CDR3, the DNA is TGTGCCAGCAGCTTGGAGGCAGGGGAAGAGACCCAGTACTTC. Its translation is CASSLEAGEETQYF.

A few counts support this clone. V gene TRBV5-1 combines with J gene TRBJ2-1; 10 bases are shared with TRBD1. The CDR3 contains 15 residues. V lost 6 bases to trimming and J lost 9 bases; unmatched junction nucleotides: 12. Germline lookup yields CDR1 SGHRS and CDR2 YFSETQ. The DNA for the CDR3 is TGCGCCAGCACCAGTCCCGGGACAGGGGTTTTTGAGCAGTTCTTC. Its translation: CASTSPGTGVFEQFF.

The V gene is TRBV6-1, the J gene TRBJ1-3; D call uncertain. Trimming cost V 7 bases and J 0 bases, with 13 bases left between them. The CDR3 runs 15 residues. Germline CDR1 and CDR2: MNHNS and SASEGT. CDR3 sequence reads: CASNLKGYSGNTIYF. DNA of the CDR3: TGTGCCAGCAACTTGAAGGGATACTCTGGAAACACCATATATTTT.

This clone counts as medium-sized. The V and J genes are TRBV7-9 and TRBJ2-7, with TRBD2 matching over 13 bases. CDR3 length: 15 residues. Per germline, CDR1 SEHNR and CDR2 FQNEAQ (reference sequence). V was pared by 5 bases and J by 4 bases, with 5 bases of the junction left unmatched. The CDR3 region has the DNA TGTGCCAGCAGCCCGGGACTAGCGGGGATTTACGAGCAGTACTTC. Amino acids: CASSPGLAGIYEQYF.

This clone was found a few times. V and J are TRBV7-1 and TRBJ1-2, with TRBD1 matching over 7 bases. Being an ORF, TRBV7-1 has a function that is uncertain. The V and J ends lost 4 bases and 5 bases, in that order; junction bases with no gene match: 10. The CDR3 length is 15 residues. CDR3 nucleotides: TGTGCCAGCAGCTACAGCGCCGGGACAGCTTATGGCTACACCTTC. This codes for CASSYSAGTAYGYTF.